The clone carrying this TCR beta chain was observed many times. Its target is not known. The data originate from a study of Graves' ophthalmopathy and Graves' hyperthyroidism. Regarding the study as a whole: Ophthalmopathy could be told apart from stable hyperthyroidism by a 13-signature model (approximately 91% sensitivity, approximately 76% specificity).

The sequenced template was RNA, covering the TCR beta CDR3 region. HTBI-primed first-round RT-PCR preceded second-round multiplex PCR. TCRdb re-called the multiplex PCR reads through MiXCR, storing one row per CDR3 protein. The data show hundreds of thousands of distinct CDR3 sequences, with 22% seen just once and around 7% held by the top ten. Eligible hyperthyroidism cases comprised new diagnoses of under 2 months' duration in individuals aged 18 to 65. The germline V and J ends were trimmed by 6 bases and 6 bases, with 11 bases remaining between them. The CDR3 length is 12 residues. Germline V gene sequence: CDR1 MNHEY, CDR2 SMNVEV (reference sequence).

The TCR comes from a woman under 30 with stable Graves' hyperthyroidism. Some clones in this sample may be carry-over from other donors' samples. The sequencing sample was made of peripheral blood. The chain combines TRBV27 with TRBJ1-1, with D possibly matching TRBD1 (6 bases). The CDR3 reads CASSFSGAEAFF. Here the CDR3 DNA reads TGTGCCAGCAGCTTTTCAGGGGCTGAAGCTTTCTTT.